One and the same sample provided the 8 T cell receptor beta chains below, sequenced in a study of T cells in Graves' hyperthyroidism and ophthalmopathy. The investigators amplified TCR beta CDR3 regions from RNA transcripts. A first-round RT-PCR of the TCR CDR3 used the HTBI primer set. TCRdb called the multiplex PCR reads again in MiXCR, with one record for every CDR3 protein. The data hold about 640,000 distinct CDR3 sequences, with around 21% observed a single time. Material for sequencing was blood. The source of these receptors is a man aged 25 to 40 with Graves' ophthalmopathy.

This CDR3 is CASSIGGQDSYGYTF. The CDR3 DNA sequence: TGTGCCAGTAGTATTGGCGGACAGGACAGCTATGGCTACACCTTC. This chain joins TRBV19 and TRBJ1-2; 7 bases agree with TRBD1. The CDR3 is made up of 15 amino acids. Trimming removed 3 bases from V and 4 bases from J; junction bases left unmatched: 8. The germline V gene encodes CDR1 LNHDA and CDR2 SQIVND (reference sequence).

In its sample, this clonotype was seen a few times. The germline gene is not matched at one end of the junction; a read error may be the cause. The chain has TRBV7-2 and TRBJ1-1; D possibly corresponds to TRBD1 (5 bases). CDR3 length: 15 residues. In germline, CDR1 is SGHTA, CDR2 FQGNSA. CDR3 loop: CANSSPSQGNTEAFF. The CDR3, as DNA: TGTGCCAACAGCTCCCCCAGTCAGGGGAACACTGAAGCTTTCTTT.

This clonotype came up many times. The chain joins TRBV6-1 to TRBJ2-1, with D uncertain. V gave up 5 bases and J gave up 0 bases, with 11 bases separating them. Germline CDR1 MNHNS, CDR2 SASEGT. The length of the CDR3 is 15 residues. DNA of the CDR3: TGTGCCAGCAGTAGTACTTGGAGCTCCTACAATGAGCAGTTCTTC. Translation: CASSSTWSSYNEQFF.

A few counts support this clonotype. V usage is TRBV2 and J usage is TRBJ1-6, with TRBD1 as a possible D gene (5 bases). The germline CDR1 and CDR2 sequences are SNHLY and FYNNEI. CDR3 length: 17 amino acids. The ends were cut back, 2 bases at V and 0 bases at J, with 11 bases in the middle. CDR3 DNA sequence: TGTGCCAGCAGTGAATCGCCAGGGAGCTCCTATAATTCACCCCTCCACTTT. Translating it yields CASSESPGSSYNSPLHF.

The chain carries TRBV5-1 and TRBJ2-5, with a weak D call TRBD2 (5 bases). Per germline, CDR1 SGHRS and CDR2 YFSETQ. The CDR3 extends over 13 amino acids. With 5 bases removed from V and 3 bases from J, the gap between germline ends came to 11 bases. CDR3 region: CASRRVGEETQYF. The CDR3 nucleotides read TGCGCCAGCAGGAGGGTTGGAGAAGAGACCCAGTACTTC.

Turning to this clonotype: A much bigger clone sits one base away, suggesting this may be a read error. The chain is built from TRBV3-1 and TRBJ2-7; 13 bases align to TRBD2. This CDR3 has 15 amino acids. The V gene's germline CDR1 is LGHDT and CDR2 YNNKEL (reference sequence). In DNA form, the CDR3 reads TGTGCCGGCAGCTTGCCGGGACTAGCGGGAAACGAGCAGTACTTC. Residues: CAGSLPGLAGNEQYF.

The V gene is TRBV11-2, the J gene TRBJ2-1; no firm D call. The V gene's germline CDR1 is SGHAT and CDR2 FQNNGV. The CDR3 consists of 15 residues. The V end was cut by 4 bases, the J end by 2 bases, with 12 bases between. CDR3 in amino acids: CASSSSGYPYNEQFF. In nucleotides, the CDR3 is TGTGCCAGCAGCTCATCCGGATACCCCTACAATGAGCAGTTCTTC.

The V call is TRBV27, the J call TRBJ2-5; D unclear. CDR1 is MNHEY, CDR2 SMNVEV, per germline (reference sequence). The V gene lost 3 bases and the J gene lost 4 bases, with 9 bases spanning the gap. This CDR3 spans 13 amino acids. In DNA, the CDR3 is TGTGCCAGCAGTTTGGGCTACGGAGAGACCCAGTACTTC. Its translation is CASSLGYGETQYF.